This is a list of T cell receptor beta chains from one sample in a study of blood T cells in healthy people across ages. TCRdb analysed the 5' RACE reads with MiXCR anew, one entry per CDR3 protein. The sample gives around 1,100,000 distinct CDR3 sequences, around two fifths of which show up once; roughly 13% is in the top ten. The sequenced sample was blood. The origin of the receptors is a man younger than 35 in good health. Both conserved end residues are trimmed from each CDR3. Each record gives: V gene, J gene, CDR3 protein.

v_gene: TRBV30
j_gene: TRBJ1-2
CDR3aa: ACDRGYGYT

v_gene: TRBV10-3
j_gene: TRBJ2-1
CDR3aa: AISKDRNERF

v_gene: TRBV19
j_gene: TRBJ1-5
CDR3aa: ASSQTGDGNQPQH

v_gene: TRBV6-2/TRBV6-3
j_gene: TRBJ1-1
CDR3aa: ASSNLFEAF

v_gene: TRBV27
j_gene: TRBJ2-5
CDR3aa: ASSSWEDLETQY

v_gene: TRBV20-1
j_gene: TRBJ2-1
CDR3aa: SASRAGAAYNEQF

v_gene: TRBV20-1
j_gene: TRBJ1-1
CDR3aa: SARGSGWTEAF

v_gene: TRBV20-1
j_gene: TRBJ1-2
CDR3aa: SALSDSPSNYGYT

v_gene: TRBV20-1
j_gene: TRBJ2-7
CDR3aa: SARDRELYEQY

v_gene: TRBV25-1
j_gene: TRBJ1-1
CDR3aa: ASRTPTGGSTEAF

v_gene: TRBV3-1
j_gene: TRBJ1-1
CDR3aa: ASSRRVSNTEAF

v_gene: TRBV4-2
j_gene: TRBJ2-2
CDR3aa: ASSQDWDGELF

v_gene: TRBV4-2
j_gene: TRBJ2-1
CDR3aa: ASSHGQGASEQF

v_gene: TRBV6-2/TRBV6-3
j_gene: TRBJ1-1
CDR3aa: ASILAGEAF

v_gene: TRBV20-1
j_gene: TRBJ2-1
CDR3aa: SARLGVGSYNEQF

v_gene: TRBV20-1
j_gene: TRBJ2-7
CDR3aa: SARGTSGYEQY

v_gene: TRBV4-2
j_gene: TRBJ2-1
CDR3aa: ASSHHLGDSRANEQF

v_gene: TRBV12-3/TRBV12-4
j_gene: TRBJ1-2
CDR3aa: ASRGDNCGYT

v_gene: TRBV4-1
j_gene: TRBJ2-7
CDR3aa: ASSQDKRRSY

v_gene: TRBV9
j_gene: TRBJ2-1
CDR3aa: ASSVASSTHSNEQF

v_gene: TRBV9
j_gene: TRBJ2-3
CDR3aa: ASSVRGQGTSDTQY

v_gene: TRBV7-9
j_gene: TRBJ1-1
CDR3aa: ALVAAEAF

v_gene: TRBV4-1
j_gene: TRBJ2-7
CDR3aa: ASGQVMRGQSYEQY

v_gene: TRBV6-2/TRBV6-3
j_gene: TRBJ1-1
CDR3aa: ASSYSMSEAAF

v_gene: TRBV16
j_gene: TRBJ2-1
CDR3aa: ASSPRQSGNEQF

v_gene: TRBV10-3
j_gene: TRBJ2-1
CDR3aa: AIGGSYNEQF

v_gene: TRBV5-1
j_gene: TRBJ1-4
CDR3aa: ASSPRGEREKLF

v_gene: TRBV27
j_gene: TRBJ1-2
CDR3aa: ASRGGEKALGYT

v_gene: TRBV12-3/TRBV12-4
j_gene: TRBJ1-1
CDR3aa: ASSQIRNTEAF

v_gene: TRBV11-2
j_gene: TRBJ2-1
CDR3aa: ASSLAGRGLYNEQF

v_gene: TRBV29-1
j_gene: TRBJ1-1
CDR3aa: SVVSTEAF

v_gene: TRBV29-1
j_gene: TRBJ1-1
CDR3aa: SLRPREATEAF

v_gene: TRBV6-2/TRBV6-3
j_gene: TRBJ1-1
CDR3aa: ASSYWSGYTEAF

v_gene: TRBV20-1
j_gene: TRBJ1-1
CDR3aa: SASRGGWDTEAF

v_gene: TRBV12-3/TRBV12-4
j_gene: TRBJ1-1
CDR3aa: ASSLTVEAF

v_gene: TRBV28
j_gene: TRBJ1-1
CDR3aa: ASSYGFTNTEAF

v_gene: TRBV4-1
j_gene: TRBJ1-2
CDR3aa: ANSQDVRDFYGYT

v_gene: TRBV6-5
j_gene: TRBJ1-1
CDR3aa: ASSRGGTEAF

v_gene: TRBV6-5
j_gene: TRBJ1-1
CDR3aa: ASRRDGGEAF

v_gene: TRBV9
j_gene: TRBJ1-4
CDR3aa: ASSAGGQGDEKLF

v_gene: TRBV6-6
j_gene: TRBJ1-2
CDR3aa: ASSQNRNGYT

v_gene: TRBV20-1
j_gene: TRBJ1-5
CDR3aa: SAQGGFVNQPQH

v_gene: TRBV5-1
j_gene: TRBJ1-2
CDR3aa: ATRPGQGNYGYT

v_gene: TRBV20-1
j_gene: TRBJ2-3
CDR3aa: SAGHLTGGSDTQY

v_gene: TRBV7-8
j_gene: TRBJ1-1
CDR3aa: ASSPTGPTEAF

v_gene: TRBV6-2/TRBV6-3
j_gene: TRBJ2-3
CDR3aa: ASRTDRATDTQY

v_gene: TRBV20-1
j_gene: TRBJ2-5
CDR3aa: SARDPRGLLQETQY

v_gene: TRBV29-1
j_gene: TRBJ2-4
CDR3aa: SVADGLQSGIQY

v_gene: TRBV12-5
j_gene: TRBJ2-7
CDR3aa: ASGSCSRGRDEQY

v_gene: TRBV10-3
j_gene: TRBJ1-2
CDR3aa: AISDGGQRGGNYGYT

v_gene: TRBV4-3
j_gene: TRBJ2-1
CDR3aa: ASSQDLGGEQF

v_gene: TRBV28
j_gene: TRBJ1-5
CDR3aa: AAMDRVRQPQH

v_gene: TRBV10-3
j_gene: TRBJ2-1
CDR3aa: AISGWTSLNEQF